The 12 T cell receptor beta chains listed next were all sequenced from one sample in a study of beta chain features in type 1 diabetes. What was sequenced were expressed TCRB transcripts, since all of the isolated RNA had been reverse transcribed. Generated by immunoSEQ multiplex PCR, the TCRdb table keeps only in-frame clones and is missing some. The table records about 270,000 clones, 14% of them present only once. The source material was naive CD4+ T cells from blood. These receptors all come from a woman in her thirties or forties in good health.

The V gene is TRBV5-1, the J gene TRBJ2-5, with TRBD2 matching 12 bases. Germline CDR1 SGHRS, CDR2 YFSETQ. The CDR3 spans 16 residues. The V and J ends lost 1 base and 1 base, in that order; junction bases with no gene match: 2. The CDR3 sequence is CASSLMTSGGQETQYF. The CDR3 nucleotides are TGCGCCAGCAGCTTGATGACTAGCGGGGGCCAAGAGACCCAGTACTTC.

This clone has more than one count but fewer than ten. The J gene is TRBJ2-3, the V gene TRBV28, with TRBD2 identical over 8 bases. With 6 bases clipped from V and 2 bases from J, the junction kept 7 bases outside the gene matches. This CDR3 contains 15 residues. The germline gives CDR1 MDHEN, CDR2 SYDVKM. CDR3 coding DNA: TGTGCCAGCAGGGAGAGCGGGGGAGTCACAGATACGCAGTATTTT. This encodes CASRESGGVTDTQYF.

The rearrangement links TRBV5-1 to TRBJ2-1; the match to TRBD2 covers 11 bases. This CDR3 has 15 residues. The germline V gene has CDR1 SGHRS and CDR2 YFSETQ. V lost 0 bases to trimming and J lost 4 bases; unmatched junction nucleotides: 0. CDR3 sequence: CASSLGLAGYNEQFF. CDR3 in DNA: TGCGCCAGCAGCTTGGGACTAGCGGGGTACAATGAGCAGTTCTTC.

This clone appeared a few times. The chain has TRBV28 and TRBJ2-5, with 11 bases matching TRBD1. The V gene's germline CDR1 is MDHEN and CDR2 SYDVKM. This CDR3 region has 15 residues. V lost 8 bases to trimming and J lost 6 bases; unmatched junction nucleotides: 11. CDR3 amino acids: CASHPTDRGPKTQYF. For the CDR3, the DNA is TGTGCCAGCCACCCCACGGACAGGGGGCCGAAGACCCAGTACTTC. Variable domain in full (rest from reference TRBV28 and TRBJ2-5): DVKVTQSSRYLVKRTGEKVFLECVQDMDHENMFWYRQDPGLGLRLIYFSYDVKMKEKGDIPEGYSVSREKKERFSLILESASTNQTSMYLCASHPTDRGPKTQYFGPGTRLLVL.

There are many counts of this clone. The V gene is TRBV10-3, the J gene TRBJ2-7; 7 bases are shared with TRBD1. Germline V gene lookup returns CDR1 ENHRY and CDR2 SYGVKD. J lost 5 bases, V lost 10 bases, and 5 bases had no gene match. This CDR3 has 11 amino acids. CDR3 sequence (DNA): TGTGCCACAAGGGACAGAAACGAGCAGTACTTC. This codes for CATRDRNEQYF.

This clone has more than one count but fewer than ten. The chain combines TRBV4-1 with TRBJ2-2; D is unresolved. The CDR3 runs to 14 residues. The germline V gene encodes CDR1 MGHRA and CDR2 YSYEKL. V gave up 3 bases and J gave up 5 bases, with 10 bases separating them. The CDR3 bases are TGCGCCAGCAGCCATGTCATGGAGACCGGGGAGCTGTTTTTT. Amino acids: CASSHVMETGELFF.

A few counts support this clone. The chain carries TRBV5-1 and TRBJ1-1, with D perhaps matching TRBD1 (5 bases). Per germline, CDR1 SGHRS and CDR2 YFSETQ. V lost 4 bases, J lost 5 bases, and 15 bases lay in between. The CDR3 runs 14 residues. CDR3 amino acids: CASSPPGLFTEAFF. CDR3 sequence (DNA): TGCGCCAGCAGCCCTCCGGGACTTTTTACTGAAGCTTTCTTT.

V and J are TRBV5-1 and TRBJ2-2; D may be TRBD1 (6 bases). Trimming pared 3 bases from V and 5 bases from J, leaving 17 bases between. The CDR3 sequence is 16 residues long. Germline V gives CDR1 SGHRS, CDR2 YFSETQ. CDR3 sequence reads: CASSSGTLPRTGELFF. The CDR3 nucleotides are TGCGCCAGCAGCTCCGGGACACTCCCTCGGACCGGGGAGCTGTTTTTT.

The chain uses TRBV5-1 and TRBJ2-7; 8 nucleotides agree with TRBD1. CDR3 size: 16 residues. Germline-derived CDR1 and CDR2 are SGHRS and YFSETQ. V lost 2 bases, J lost 3 bases, and 10 bases stayed unmatched. In DNA form, the CDR3 reads TGCGCCAGCAGCTTTTACCCGACAGGGGCAAACTACGAGCAGTACTTC. The encoded protein is CASSFYPTGANYEQYF.

The chain employs TRBV5-1 and TRBJ1-2, with D maybe TRBD1 (6 bases). Trimming took off 0 bases at V and 4 bases at J, with 13 bases between the two ends. The CDR3 runs 15 residues. In germline, CDR1 is SGHRS, CDR2 YFSETQ. This CDR3 reads CASSLEGRGAYGYTF. The DNA of the CDR3 is TGCGCCAGCAGCTTGGAAGGCAGGGGCGCCTATGGCTACACCTTC.

This clone was counted a few times. The rearrangement uses TRBV7-6 and TRBJ2-7; D gene unclear. The CDR3 extends over 15 amino acids. Deletions cut 1 base from V and 0 bases from J, with 10 bases between. CDR1 and CDR2 from the germline V gene are SGHVS and FNYEAQ. The CDR3: CASSLVRYSSYEQYF. The CDR3 region has the DNA TGTGCCAGCAGCTTAGTGCGGTATAGCTCCTACGAGCAGTACTTC.

This chain uses TRBV21-1 with TRBJ2-3; TRBD2 is the table's D call, not checked against the DNA. TRBV21-1 has pseudogene status. The CDR3 has 16 residues. CDR3 nucleotide sequence: TGTGCCAGCAGCAAGCTTCTAGATAAGAGCACAGATACGCAGTATTTT. Translation gives CASSKLLDKSTDTQYF.